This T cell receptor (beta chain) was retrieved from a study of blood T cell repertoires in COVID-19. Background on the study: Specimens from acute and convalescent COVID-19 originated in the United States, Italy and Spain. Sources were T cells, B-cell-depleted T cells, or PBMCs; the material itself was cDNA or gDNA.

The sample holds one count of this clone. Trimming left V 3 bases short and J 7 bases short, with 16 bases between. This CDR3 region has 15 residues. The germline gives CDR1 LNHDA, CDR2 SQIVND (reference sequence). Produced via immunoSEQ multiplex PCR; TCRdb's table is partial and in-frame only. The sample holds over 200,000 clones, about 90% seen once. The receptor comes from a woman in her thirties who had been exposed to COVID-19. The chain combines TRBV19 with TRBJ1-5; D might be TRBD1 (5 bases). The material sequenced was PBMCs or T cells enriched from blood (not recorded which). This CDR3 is CASSIRAGRPQPQHF. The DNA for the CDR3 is TGTGCCAGTAGTATCCGCGCAGGGCGTCCCCAGCCCCAGCATTTT.